This T cell receptor beta chain was captured by sequencing in a study of blood T cell repertoires in COVID-19. Turning to the study itself: COVID-19 samples from acute and convalescent phases originated in the United States, Italy and Spain.

V was pared by 4 bases and J by 7 bases, with 16 bases between. From germline, CDR1 is GTSNPN and CDR2 SVGIG (reference sequence). This CDR3 is 14 amino acids long. Study processing details: Amplified reference gene primers provided the basis for estimating nucleated cell counts. Only in-frame clones appear in the TCRdb table, and some are missing; sequencing was by immunoSEQ multiplex PCR. The V and J calls and clone size come from that table; D and trimming were worked out from the DNA. The sample lists about 82,000 clones, around 72% seen once, with just over 2.5% in the top ten. The rearrangement uses TRBV30 and TRBJ2-2; D might be TRBD1 (6 bases). The source of this sequence is a human donor with acute or convalescent COVID-19. The donor label of this sample is uncertain. The specimen was peripheral blood. CDR3 protein: CAWTGDASGGELFF. CDR3 bases: TGTGCCTGGACAGGGGATGCATCCGGCGGGGAGCTGTTTTTT.